A selection of T cell receptor beta chains follows, all from one sample in a study of cytotoxic CD8 clonotypes in ibrutinib-treated CLL. Produced via immunoSEQ multiplex PCR; TCRdb's table is partial and in-frame only. This sample yields 150,000 to 200,000 clones, of which around nine tenths are seen a single time; approximately 2.9% belongs to the top ten. Sequencing used PBMCs, obtained at disease progression, from a patient treated with ibrutinib. All receptors derive from a human donor with chronic lymphocytic leukemia. Each CDR3 is given with its conserved first and last residue. The order of the fields is V gene, D gene, clone size, J gene, CDR3 DNA, CDR3 protein. A D gene is named only where the DNA matches it firmly. Only part of the rows carry a size: once, few, many, or a class if the clone is expanded.

v_call: TRBV12-5
d_call: NA
clone_size: NA
j_call: TRBJ2-3
cdr3_nt: TGTGCTAGTGGCTCCGCGGGGCATCGAGATACGCAGTATTTT
cdr3_aa: CASGSAGHRDTQYF

v_call: TRBV7-3
d_call: NA
clone_size: NA
j_call: TRBJ2-1
cdr3_nt: TGTGCCAGCAGCTTAATCGGGCCTGGTAATGAGCAGTTCTTC
cdr3_aa: CASSLIGPGNEQFF

v_call: TRBV10-3
d_call: TRBD1
clone_size: NA
j_call: TRBJ1-1
cdr3_nt: TGTGCCATCAGTGTCGACGGACAGGTTGAAGCTTTCTTT
cdr3_aa: CAISVDGQVEAFF

v_call: TRBV2
d_call: NA
clone_size: NA
j_call: TRBJ1-2
cdr3_nt: TGTGCCAGCAGTAGCGACACTAACTATGGCTACACCTTC
cdr3_aa: CASSSDTNYGYTF

v_call: TRBV9
d_call: NA
clone_size: NA
j_call: TRBJ1-2
cdr3_nt: TGTGCCAGCAGCTCCAGGGTAAACTATGGCTACACCTTC
cdr3_aa: CASSSRVNYGYTF

v_call: TRBV6-4
d_call: NA
clone_size: NA
j_call: TRBJ2-5
cdr3_nt: TGTGCCAGCAGGACGATTCAAGAGACCCAGTACTTC
cdr3_aa: CASRTIQETQYF

v_call: TRBV5-1
d_call: TRBD2
clone_size: NA
j_call: TRBJ2-5
cdr3_nt: TGCGCCAGCAGCAACCCGACTAGCGGGAGGGGTGAGACCCAGTACTTC
cdr3_aa: CASSNPTSGRGETQYF

v_call: TRBV29-1
d_call: NA
clone_size: once
j_call: TRBJ2-5
cdr3_nt: TGCAGCGTTGAAGGTGACAGGTCGAAGACCCAGTACTTC
cdr3_aa: CSVEGDRSKTQYF

v_call: TRBV30
d_call: TRBD2
clone_size: NA
j_call: TRBJ2-7
cdr3_nt: TGTGCCTGGAGTCCCTGGACTAGCTCCTACGAGCAGTACTTC
cdr3_aa: CAWSPWTSSYEQYF

v_call: TRBV28
d_call: NA
clone_size: NA
j_call: TRBJ1-2
cdr3_nt: TGTGCCAGCAGGCGGGACAATCAGGGCTACACCTTC
cdr3_aa: CASRRDNQGYTF

v_call: TRBV5-1
d_call: TRBD2
clone_size: NA
j_call: TRBJ2-7
cdr3_nt: TGCGCCAGCAGCGGTTCCGGGACTAGCGGGAGTTTGAGCGAGCAGTACTTC
cdr3_aa: CASSGSGTSGSLSEQYF

v_call: TRBV30
d_call: NA
clone_size: NA
j_call: TRBJ2-7
cdr3_nt: TGTGCCTGGGGGACCTACGAGCAGTACTTC
cdr3_aa: CAWGTYEQYF

v_call: TRBV7-3
d_call: TRBD1
clone_size: NA
j_call: TRBJ2-2
cdr3_nt: TGTGCCAGCAGCTTATCAGGGGGGAACACCGGGGAGCTGTTTTTT
cdr3_aa: CASSLSGGNTGELFF

v_call: TRBV19
d_call: NA
clone_size: NA
j_call: TRBJ2-1
cdr3_nt: TGTGCCAGTAGTATAGATCGATTCGAGCTGAGTTACAATGAGCAGTTCTTC
cdr3_aa: CASSIDRFELSYNEQFF

v_call: TRBV5-1
d_call: TRBD2
clone_size: NA
j_call: TRBJ2-2
cdr3_nt: TGCGCCAGCAACCCTAGCGGAGCGAACACCGGGGAGCTGTTTTTT
cdr3_aa: CASNPSGANTGELFF

v_call: TRBV10-3
d_call: TRBD2
clone_size: NA
j_call: TRBJ2-5
cdr3_nt: TGTGCCATCAGCCCCAGGGCTAGCGGGAGTGGTGCGGAGACCCAGTACTTC
cdr3_aa: CAISPRASGSGAETQYF

v_call: TRBV18
d_call: TRBD1
clone_size: once
j_call: TRBJ1-3
cdr3_nt: TGTGCCAGCTCACGACAGGGAAGCTCTGGAAACACCATATATTTT
cdr3_aa: CASSRQGSSGNTIYF

v_call: TRBV9
d_call: TRBD1
clone_size: NA
j_call: TRBJ1-1
cdr3_nt: TGTGCCAGCAGCGACTATTCCGGGACAGGGAAGGGGACTGAAGCTTTCTTT
cdr3_aa: CASSDYSGTGKGTEAFF

v_call: TRBV13
d_call: NA
clone_size: NA
j_call: TRBJ2-5
cdr3_nt: TGTGCCAGCAGCCCACGGACTATCCAAGAGACCCAGTACTTC
cdr3_aa: CASSPRTIQETQYF

v_call: TRBV21-1
d_call: NA
clone_size: NA
j_call: TRBJ2-1
cdr3_nt: TGTGCCAGCAGCAAAGCCGATACAGGGGGCGTCCTCGATGAGCAGTTCTTC
cdr3_aa: CASSKADTGGVLDEQFF

v_call: TRBV18
d_call: NA
clone_size: NA
j_call: TRBJ2-7
cdr3_nt: TGTGCCAGCTCACCACGCGAGGAAGGTCGAGGATACGAGCAGTACTTC
cdr3_aa: CASSPREEGRGYEQYF

v_call: TRBV18
d_call: NA
clone_size: NA
j_call: TRBJ1-2
cdr3_nt: TGTGCCAGCTCACCAGAGACCGGGACTGGTTTTAACTATGGCTACACCTTC
cdr3_aa: CASSPETGTGFNYGYTF

v_call: TRBV2
d_call: NA
clone_size: NA
j_call: TRBJ2-1
cdr3_nt: TGTGCCAGCAGTGAAGGCACATACAGCGGAGGGTACAATGAGCAGTTCTTC
cdr3_aa: CASSEGTYSGGYNEQFF

v_call: TRBV30
d_call: NA
clone_size: few
j_call: TRBJ1-2
cdr3_nt: TGTGCCTGGAACGTTCTCGGGGCGTCGAACTATGGCTACACCTTC
cdr3_aa: CAWNVLGASNYGYTF

v_call: TRBV9
d_call: NA
clone_size: NA
j_call: TRBJ2-2
cdr3_nt: TGTGCCAGCAGCAGTACTAGGTTGAACACCGGGGAGCTGTTTTTT
cdr3_aa: CASSSTRLNTGELFF

v_call: TRBV6-5
d_call: TRBD1
clone_size: NA
j_call: TRBJ1-1
cdr3_nt: TGTGCCAGCAGTTGGGACAGGCGGAACACTGAAGCTTTCTTT
cdr3_aa: CASSWDRRNTEAFF

v_call: TRBV5-4
d_call: NA
clone_size: once
j_call: TRBJ2-7
cdr3_nt: TGTGCCAGCCACCCGCGGGACCGCTACGAGCAGTACTTC
cdr3_aa: CASHPRDRYEQYF

v_call: TRBV28
d_call: NA
clone_size: NA
j_call: TRBJ1-5
cdr3_nt: TGTGCCAGCAGCCTTCGGGACACCCAATTTTATAGCAATCAGCCCCAGCATTTT
cdr3_aa: CASSLRDTQFYSNQPQHF

v_call: TRBV28
d_call: NA
clone_size: NA
j_call: TRBJ2-5
cdr3_nt: TGTGCCAGCAGTATGTGGGATAACCTCCAAGAGACCCAGTACTTC
cdr3_aa: CASSMWDNLQETQYF

v_call: TRBV30
d_call: TRBD2
clone_size: NA
j_call: TRBJ2-5
cdr3_nt: TGTGCCTGGAGTGACCCACGGACTAGCGGGAGGGCCCCAGAGACCCAGTACTTC
cdr3_aa: CAWSDPRTSGRAPETQYF

v_call: TRBV28
d_call: NA
clone_size: NA
j_call: TRBJ1-1
cdr3_nt: TGTGCCAGCAGGAGGGGGGGGTTAACTGAAGCTTTCTTT
cdr3_aa: CASRRGGLTEAFF

v_call: TRBV12-5
d_call: TRBD1
clone_size: NA
j_call: TRBJ1-4
cdr3_nt: TGTGCTAGTGGTTTGACACGACAGGGGGATGCTAATGAAAAACTGTTTTTT
cdr3_aa: CASGLTRQGDANEKLFF

v_call: TRBV5-1
d_call: TRBD1
clone_size: NA
j_call: TRBJ1-5
cdr3_nt: TGCGCCAGCAGCTCTACCGGGACAGGGGAGATGCCCCAGCATTTT
cdr3_aa: CASSSTGTGEMPQHF

v_call: TRBV27
d_call: NA
clone_size: NA
j_call: TRBJ2-1
cdr3_nt: TGTGCCAGCAGTTTATGGCCTCTTATGGCACGTATATCGAATGAGCAGTTCTTC
cdr3_aa: CASSLWPLMARISNEQFF

v_call: TRBV5-1
d_call: NA
clone_size: NA
j_call: TRBJ1-5
cdr3_nt: TGCGCCAGCAGCTTGGAAGGGGGGAGAGATCAGCCCCAGCATTTT
cdr3_aa: CASSLEGGRDQPQHF

v_call: TRBV6-1
d_call: TRBD2
clone_size: NA
j_call: TRBJ2-5
cdr3_nt: TGTGCCAGCAGGGGAGGCGGGAGAGTAGGAGAGACCCAGTACTTC
cdr3_aa: CASRGGGRVGETQYF

v_call: TRBV11-2
d_call: TRBD1
clone_size: NA
j_call: TRBJ1-1
cdr3_nt: TGTGCCAGCAGCCCCCGGGACAGGGGGCCGGGCACTGAAGCTTTCTTT
cdr3_aa: CASSPRDRGPGTEAFF

v_call: TRBV29-1
d_call: TRBD1
clone_size: NA
j_call: TRBJ1-1
cdr3_nt: TGCAGCGTTGAAATACAGGGGAAGACGAACACTGAAGCTTTCTTT
cdr3_aa: CSVEIQGKTNTEAFF

v_call: TRBV5-1
d_call: NA
clone_size: NA
j_call: TRBJ1-1
cdr3_nt: TGCGCCAGCAAGGGCACTGAAGCTTTCTTT
cdr3_aa: CASKGTEAFF

v_call: TRBV6-6
d_call: NA
clone_size: once
j_call: TRBJ2-1
cdr3_nt: TGTGCCAGCAGAATGCAGGGTTCCTACAATGAGCAGTTCTTC
cdr3_aa: CASRMQGSYNEQFF

v_call: TRBV6-5
d_call: NA
clone_size: NA
j_call: TRBJ1-1
cdr3_nt: TGTGCCAGCAGTTACAGGAGTGTGGGGCAGCGGACTGAAGCTTTCTTT
cdr3_aa: CASSYRSVGQRTEAFF